The 8 T cell receptor beta chains below all came from one sample that was sequenced in a study of blood T cells in healthy people across ages (dated by TCRdb to 2013 to 2016). The library was built by means of 5' RACE. Reads for this sample came from an Illumina HiSeq 2500. A second about 7 to 11 cycle PCR used a sample-barcoded 5' primer and a J-beta primer mix. The public reads were reanalyzed by TCRdb: fastp trimming at Q25, MiXCR alignment, in-frame beta chains only. Every entry covers one CDR3 protein and lists the most common genes and DNA from its rows. The sample records about 1.8 million distinct CDR3 sequences, around half of which are singletons. The top ten hold roughly 2% of the sample. Sequencing used blood. These receptor sequences come from a woman in her thirties or forties in good health.

This clonotype was detected only a few times. The chain recombines TRBV20-1 with TRBJ2-7, with D possibly TRBD1 on 6 matching bases. V was shortened by 6 bases and J by 0 bases, with 12 bases between the two germline ends. This CDR3 has 13 amino acids. From germline, CDR1 is DFQATT and CDR2 SNEGSKA (reference sequence). DNA for the CDR3: TGCAGTGCGTTTCAGGGGATCTCCTACGAGCAGTACTTC. Translating gives CSAFQGISYEQYF.

In its sample, this clonotype was seen a few times. V gene TRBV4-1 combines with J gene TRBJ2-4; possibly TRBD2 for D (5 bases). Germline assignment: CDR1 MGHRA and CDR2 YSYEKL. V was trimmed by 1 base and J by 8 bases, leaving 15 bases between them. The CDR3 contains 15 residues. The CDR3 sequence: CASSQAPEAVDIQYF. The CDR3 DNA reads TGCGCCAGCAGCCAAGCCCCGGAGGCTGTGGACATTCAGTACTTC.

V gene TRBV9 combines with J gene TRBJ2-6, with D possibly TRBD2 on 6 matching bases. From germline, CDR1 is SGDLS and CDR2 YYNGEE. Trimming pared 1 base from V and 0 bases from J, leaving 17 bases between. The CDR3 runs to 19 residues. CDR3: CASSVFDAGLDSGANVLTF. CDR3 coding DNA: TGTGCCAGCAGCGTATTTGATGCGGGGCTCGACTCTGGGGCCAACGTCCTGACTTTC.

The chain employs TRBV5-1 and TRBJ2-3; weak D call: TRBD2 (5 bases). CDR3 size: 15 residues. The V gene's germline CDR1 is SGHRS and CDR2 YFSETQ. Trimming shortened V by 5 bases and J by 3 bases, and 16 bases separated the two germline ends. CDR3 loop: CASRTANEGTDTQYF. The CDR3 DNA reads TGCGCCAGCAGAACAGCGAACGAGGGAACAGATACGCAGTATTTT.

The sample holds a few counts of this clonotype. V gene TRBV27 combines with J gene TRBJ2-3; D tentatively reads TRBD1 or TRBD2 (5 bases each). This CDR3 is built from 12 residues. Germline-derived CDR1 and CDR2 are MNHEY and SMNVEV (reference sequence). V was pared by 3 bases and J by 12 bases, with 13 bases between. CDR3 residues: CASSFNRRRQYF. The CDR3 DNA is TGTGCCAGCAGTTTTAACAGGAGGAGACAGTATTTT.

The rearrangement links TRBV29-1 to TRBJ2-3; 8 bases are shared with TRBD1. CDR3 size: 12 residues. The J segment lost 6 bases and the V segment lost 4 bases, leaving 3 bases of the junction unmatched. The germline CDR1 and CDR2 sequences are SQVTM and ANQGSEA. The CDR3 coding sequence is TGCAGCGTTGGCAGGGGGCTTGATACGCAGTATTTT. This encodes CSVGRGLDTQYF.

The sample holds many counts of this clonotype. This chain's CDR3 is CASSLQGSPLHF. The CDR3 coding sequence is TGTGCCAGCAGCTTACAAGGGTCACCCCTCCACTTT. The genes are TRBV7-2 and TRBJ1-6; D remains unclear. The CDR3 extends over 12 amino acids. Trimming took off 2 bases at V and 10 bases at J, with 6 bases between the two ends. Germline assignment: CDR1 SGHTA and CDR2 FQGNSA.

The CDR3 is CASSSTSGGAPQYF. Written as DNA, the CDR3 is TGTGCCAGCAGCAGTACTAGCGGGGGGGCCCCGCAGTATTTT. The J gene is TRBJ2-3, the V gene TRBV14, with TRBD2 matching over 13 bases. CDR1 and CDR2 from the germline V gene are SGHDN and FVKESK. The CDR3 has 14 amino acids. The V gene end was trimmed by 5 bases and the J gene end by 10 bases; junction bases not matched to a gene: 6.